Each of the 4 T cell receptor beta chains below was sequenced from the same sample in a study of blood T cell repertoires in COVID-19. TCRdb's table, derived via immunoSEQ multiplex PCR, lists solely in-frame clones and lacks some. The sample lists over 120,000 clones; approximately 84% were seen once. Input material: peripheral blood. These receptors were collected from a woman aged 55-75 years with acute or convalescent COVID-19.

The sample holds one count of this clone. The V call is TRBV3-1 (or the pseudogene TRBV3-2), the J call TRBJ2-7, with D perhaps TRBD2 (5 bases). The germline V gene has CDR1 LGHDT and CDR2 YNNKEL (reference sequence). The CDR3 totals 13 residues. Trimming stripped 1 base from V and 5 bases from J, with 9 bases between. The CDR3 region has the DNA TGTGCCAGCAGCCAAGTCAAGAGGGACGAGCAGTACTTC. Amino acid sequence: CASSQVKRDEQYF.

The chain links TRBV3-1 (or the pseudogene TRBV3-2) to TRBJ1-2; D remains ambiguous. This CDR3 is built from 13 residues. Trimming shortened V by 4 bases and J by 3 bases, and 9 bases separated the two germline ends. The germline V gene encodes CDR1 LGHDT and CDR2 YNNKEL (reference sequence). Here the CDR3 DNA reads TGTGCCAGCAGCCCAAGAGGAGACTATGGCTACACCTTC. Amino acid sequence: CASSPRGDYGYTF.

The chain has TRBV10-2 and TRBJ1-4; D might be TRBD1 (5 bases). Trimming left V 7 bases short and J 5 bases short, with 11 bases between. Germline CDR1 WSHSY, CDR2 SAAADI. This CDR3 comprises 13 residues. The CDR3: CASTDSPNEKLFF. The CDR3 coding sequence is TGCGCCAGCACCGACAGCCCAAATGAAAAACTGTTTTTT.

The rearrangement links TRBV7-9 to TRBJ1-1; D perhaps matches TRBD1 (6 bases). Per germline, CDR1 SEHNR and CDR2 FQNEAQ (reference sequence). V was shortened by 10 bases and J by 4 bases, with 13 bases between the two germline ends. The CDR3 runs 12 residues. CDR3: CAITQGSTEAFF. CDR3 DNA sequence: TGTGCCATCACTCAGGGGTCCACTGAAGCTTTCTTT.